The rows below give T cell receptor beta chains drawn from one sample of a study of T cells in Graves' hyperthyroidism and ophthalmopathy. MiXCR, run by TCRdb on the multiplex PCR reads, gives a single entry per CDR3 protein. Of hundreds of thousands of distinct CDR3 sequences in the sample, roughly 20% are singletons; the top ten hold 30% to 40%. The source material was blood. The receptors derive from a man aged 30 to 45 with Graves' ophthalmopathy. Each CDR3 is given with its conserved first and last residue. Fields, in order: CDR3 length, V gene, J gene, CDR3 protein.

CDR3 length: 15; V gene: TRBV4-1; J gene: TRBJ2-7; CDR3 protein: CASSQDAVGGYEQYF
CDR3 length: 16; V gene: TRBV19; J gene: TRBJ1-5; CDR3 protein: CASSTFYGSSNQPQHF
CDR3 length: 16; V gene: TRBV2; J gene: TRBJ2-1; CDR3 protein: CASIGLAGEGYNEQFF
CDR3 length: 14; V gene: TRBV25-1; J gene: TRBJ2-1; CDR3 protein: CASSDESSGNEQFF
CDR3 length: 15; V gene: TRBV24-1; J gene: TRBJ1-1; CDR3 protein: CATTGQEPLNTEAFF
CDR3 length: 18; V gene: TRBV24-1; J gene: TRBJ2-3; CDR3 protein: CATSFPGLAGGPGDAQYF
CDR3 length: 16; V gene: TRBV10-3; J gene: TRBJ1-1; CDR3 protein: CAIRRGLTGRGTEAFF
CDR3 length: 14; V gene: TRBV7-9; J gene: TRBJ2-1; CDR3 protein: CASSPLIFGNEQFF
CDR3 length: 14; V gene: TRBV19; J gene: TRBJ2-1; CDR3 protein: CASPPSGSCDEQFF
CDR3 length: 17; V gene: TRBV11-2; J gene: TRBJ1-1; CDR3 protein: CASSLGFRGGENTEAFF
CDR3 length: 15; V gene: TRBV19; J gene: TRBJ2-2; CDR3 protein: CASSKTSGNTGELFF
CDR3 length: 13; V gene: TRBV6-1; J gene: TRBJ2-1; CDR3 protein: CASRYKGIGEQFF
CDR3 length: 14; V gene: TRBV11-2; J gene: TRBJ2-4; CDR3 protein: CASSLGQGRNIQYF
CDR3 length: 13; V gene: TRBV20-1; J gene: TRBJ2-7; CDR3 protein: CSAQNPGTYEQYF
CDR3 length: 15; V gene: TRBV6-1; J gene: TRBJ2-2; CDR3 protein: CASSPGTITYGELFF
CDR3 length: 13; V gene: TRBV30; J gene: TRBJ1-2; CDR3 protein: CAWSADGYYGYTF
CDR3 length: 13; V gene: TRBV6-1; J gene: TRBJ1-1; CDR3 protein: CASRQGPGTEAFF
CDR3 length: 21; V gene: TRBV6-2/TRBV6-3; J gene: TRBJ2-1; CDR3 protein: CASIEPGLAGVNPNSYNEQFF
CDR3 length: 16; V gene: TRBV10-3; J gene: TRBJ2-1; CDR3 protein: CATKRDSGRAYNEQFF
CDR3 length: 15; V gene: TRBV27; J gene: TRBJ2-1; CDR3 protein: CASSIYSGVYNEQFF
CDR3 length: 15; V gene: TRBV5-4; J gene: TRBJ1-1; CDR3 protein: CASSLAGDGNTEAFF
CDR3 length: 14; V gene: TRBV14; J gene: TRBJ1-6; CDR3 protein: CASSQDHGISPLHF
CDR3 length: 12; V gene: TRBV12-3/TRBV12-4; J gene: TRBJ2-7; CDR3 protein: CASTGTVYEQYF
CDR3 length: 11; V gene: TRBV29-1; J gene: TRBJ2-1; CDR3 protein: CSVGEGNEQFF
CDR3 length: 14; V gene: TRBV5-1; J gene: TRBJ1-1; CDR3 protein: CASSLYQGTTEAFF
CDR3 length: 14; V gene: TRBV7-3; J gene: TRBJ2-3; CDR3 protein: CASSSSPGGDTQYF
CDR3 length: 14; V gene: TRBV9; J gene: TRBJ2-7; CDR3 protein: CASSVGGVENEQYF
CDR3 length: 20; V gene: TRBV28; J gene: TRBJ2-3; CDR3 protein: CASSLGPTYTSGRVADTQYF
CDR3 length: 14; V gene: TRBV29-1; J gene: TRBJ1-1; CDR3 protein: CSVVGRDPNTEAFF